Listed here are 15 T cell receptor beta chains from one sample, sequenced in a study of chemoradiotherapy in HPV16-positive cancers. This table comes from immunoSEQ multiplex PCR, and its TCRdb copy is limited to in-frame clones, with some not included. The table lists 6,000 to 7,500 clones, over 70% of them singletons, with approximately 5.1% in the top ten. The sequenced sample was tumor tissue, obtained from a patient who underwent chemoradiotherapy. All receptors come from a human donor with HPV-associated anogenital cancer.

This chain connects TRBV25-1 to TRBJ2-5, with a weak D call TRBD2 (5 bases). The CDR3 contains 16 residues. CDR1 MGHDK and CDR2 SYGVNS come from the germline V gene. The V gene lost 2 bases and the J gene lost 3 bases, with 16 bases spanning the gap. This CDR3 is CASSEDGGRGEETQYF. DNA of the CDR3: TGTGCCAGCAGTGAAGATGGAGGTCGTGGAGAAGAGACCCAGTACTTC.

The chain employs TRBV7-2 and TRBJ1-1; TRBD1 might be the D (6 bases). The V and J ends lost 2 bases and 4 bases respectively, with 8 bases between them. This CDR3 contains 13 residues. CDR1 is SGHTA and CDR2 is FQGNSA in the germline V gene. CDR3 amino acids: CASSLQGSTEAFF. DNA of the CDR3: TGTGCCAGCAGCTTACAGGGGAGCACTGAAGCTTTCTTT. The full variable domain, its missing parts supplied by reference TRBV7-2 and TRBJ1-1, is GAGVSQSPSNKVTEKGKDVELRCDPISGHTALYWYRQSLGQGLEFLIYFQGNSAPDKSGLPSDRFSAERTGGSVSTLTIQRTQQEDSAVYLCASSLQGSTEAFFGQGTRLTVV.

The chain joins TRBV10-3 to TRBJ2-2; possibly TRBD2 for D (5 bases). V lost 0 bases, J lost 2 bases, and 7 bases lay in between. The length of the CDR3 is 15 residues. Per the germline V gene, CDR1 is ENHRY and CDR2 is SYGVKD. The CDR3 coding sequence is TGTGCCATCAGTGAGTCGAGCGGAAACACCGGGGAGCTGTTTTTT. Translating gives CAISESSGNTGELFF.

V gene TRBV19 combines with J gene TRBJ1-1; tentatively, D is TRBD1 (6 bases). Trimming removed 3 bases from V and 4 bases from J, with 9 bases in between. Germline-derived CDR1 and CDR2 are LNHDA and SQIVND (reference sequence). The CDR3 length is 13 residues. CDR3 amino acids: CASSIGQTTEAFF. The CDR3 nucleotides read TGTGCCAGTAGTATCGGACAGACCACTGAAGCTTTCTTT. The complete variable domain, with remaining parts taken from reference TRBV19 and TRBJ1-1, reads DGGITQSPKYLFRKEGQNVTLSCEQNLNHDAMYWYRQDPGQGLRLIYYSQIVNDFQKGDIAEGYSVSREKKESFPLTVTSAQKNPTAFYLCASSIGQTTEAFFGQGTRLTVV.

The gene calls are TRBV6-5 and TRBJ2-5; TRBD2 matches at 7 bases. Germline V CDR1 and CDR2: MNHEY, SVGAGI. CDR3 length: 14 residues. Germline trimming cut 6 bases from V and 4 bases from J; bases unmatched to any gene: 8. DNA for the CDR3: TGTGCCAGCAGGAACACCGGGACTACAGAGACCCAGTACTTC. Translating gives CASRNTGTTETQYF.

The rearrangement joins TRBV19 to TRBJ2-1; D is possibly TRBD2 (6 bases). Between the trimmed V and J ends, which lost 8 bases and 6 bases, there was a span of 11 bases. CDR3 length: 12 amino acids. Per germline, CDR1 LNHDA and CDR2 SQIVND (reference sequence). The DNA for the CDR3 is TGTGCCAGTGCTTTCGGGGGCAATGAGCAGTTCTTC. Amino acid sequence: CASAFGGNEQFF.

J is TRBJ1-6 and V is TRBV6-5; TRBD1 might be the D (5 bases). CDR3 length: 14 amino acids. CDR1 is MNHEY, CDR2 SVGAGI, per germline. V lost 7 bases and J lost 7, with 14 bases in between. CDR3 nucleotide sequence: TGTGCCAGCACCAGTGGGACCCAAAATTCACCCCTCCACTTT. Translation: CASTSGTQNSPLHF.

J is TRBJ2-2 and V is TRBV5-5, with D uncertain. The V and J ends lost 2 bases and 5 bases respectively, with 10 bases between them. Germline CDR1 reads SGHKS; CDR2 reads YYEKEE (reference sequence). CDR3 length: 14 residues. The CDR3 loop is CASSFGPTTGELFF. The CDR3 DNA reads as TGTGCCAGCAGCTTCGGACCTACTACCGGGGAGCTGTTTTTT.

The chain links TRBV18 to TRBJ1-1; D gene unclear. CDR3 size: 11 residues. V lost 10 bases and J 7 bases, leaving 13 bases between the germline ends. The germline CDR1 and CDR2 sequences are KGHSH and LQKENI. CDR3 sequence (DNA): TGTGCCACCGCAACTGTGGATGAAGCTTTCTTT. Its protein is CATATVDEAFF.

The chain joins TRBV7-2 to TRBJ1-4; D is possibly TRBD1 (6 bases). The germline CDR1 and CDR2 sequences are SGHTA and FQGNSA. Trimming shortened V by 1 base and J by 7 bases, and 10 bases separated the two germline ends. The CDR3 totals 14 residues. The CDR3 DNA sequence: TGTGCCAGCAGCTTAGTAGGGGGAGGTGAAAAACTGTTTTTT. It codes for CASSLVGGGEKLFF.

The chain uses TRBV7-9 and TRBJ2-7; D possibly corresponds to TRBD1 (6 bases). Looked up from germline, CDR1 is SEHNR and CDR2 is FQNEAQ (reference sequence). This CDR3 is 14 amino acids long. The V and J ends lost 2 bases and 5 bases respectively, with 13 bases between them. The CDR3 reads CASSLYRAENEQYF. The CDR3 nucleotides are TGTGCCAGCAGCTTATACAGGGCTGAGAACGAGCAGTACTTC.

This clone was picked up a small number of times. Here the CDR3 DNA reads TGTGCCAGCAGTTTAGAGTCGTCAGCATCTGGGGCCAACGTCCTGACTTTC. This encodes CASSLESSASGANVLTF. The genes are TRBV28 and TRBJ2-6, with unresolved D. Trimming stripped 2 bases from V and 1 base from J, with 12 bases between. From germline, CDR1 is MDHEN and CDR2 SYDVKM. The CDR3 sequence is 17 residues long.

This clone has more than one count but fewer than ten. CDR3 nucleotides: TGTGCCAGCAGCGACAGGGGTGGTGGCTACACCTTC. Translation: CASSDRGGGYTF. This rearrangement joins TRBV7-9 to TRBJ1-2; 8 nucleotides match TRBD1. V lost 5 bases to trimming and J lost 7 bases; unmatched junction nucleotides: 3. The germline CDR1 and CDR2 sequences are SEHNR and FQNEAQ (reference sequence). The CDR3 spans 12 residues.

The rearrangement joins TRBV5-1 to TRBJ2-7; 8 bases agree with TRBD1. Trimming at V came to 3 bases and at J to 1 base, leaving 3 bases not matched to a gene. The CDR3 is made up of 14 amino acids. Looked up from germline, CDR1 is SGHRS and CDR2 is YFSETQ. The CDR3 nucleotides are TGCGCCAGCAGCTCCAGGGGGCAGTCCTACGAGCAGTACTTC. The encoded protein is CASSSRGQSYEQYF.

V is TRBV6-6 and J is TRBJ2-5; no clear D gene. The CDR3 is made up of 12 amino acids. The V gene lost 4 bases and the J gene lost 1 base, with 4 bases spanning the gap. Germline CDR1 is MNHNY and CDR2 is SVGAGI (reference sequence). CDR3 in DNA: TGTGCCAGCAGTTGGAGCCAAGAGACCCAGTACTTC. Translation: CASSWSQETQYF.